The clone carrying this T cell receptor (beta chain) was counted a single time. The antigen is unknown. Profiling of TCR beta VDJ combinations and CDR3 sequences used genomic DNA as template. TCRdb re-called the reads through MiXCR, storing one row per CDR3 protein. The sample carries around 250,000 distinct CDR3 sequences, 50% to 70% recorded once. Trimming took off 6 bases at V and 2 bases at J, with 10 bases between the two ends. The CDR3 is 13 amino acids. Germline V gives CDR1 MRHNA, CDR2 SNTAGT. This record belongs to a study of CD8+CD57+ T cells in acquired aplastic anemia. Study-wide results and caveats: Shared by patients and controls, 25 to 30 CD8+ CDR3s were abundant in patients.

The TCR sequence derives from a human donor with severe aplastic anemia or a healthy control (not recorded which). Sequencing was done on a sample of sorted CD4+, CD8+, or CD8+CD57+ T cells (not recorded which) from PBMCs. The V gene is TRBV6-4, the J gene TRBJ1-1; D might be TRBD1 (5 bases). The CDR3 bases are TGTGCCAGCAGCACCGGGACCAACACTGAAGCTTTCTTT. Protein product: CASSTGTNTEAFF.